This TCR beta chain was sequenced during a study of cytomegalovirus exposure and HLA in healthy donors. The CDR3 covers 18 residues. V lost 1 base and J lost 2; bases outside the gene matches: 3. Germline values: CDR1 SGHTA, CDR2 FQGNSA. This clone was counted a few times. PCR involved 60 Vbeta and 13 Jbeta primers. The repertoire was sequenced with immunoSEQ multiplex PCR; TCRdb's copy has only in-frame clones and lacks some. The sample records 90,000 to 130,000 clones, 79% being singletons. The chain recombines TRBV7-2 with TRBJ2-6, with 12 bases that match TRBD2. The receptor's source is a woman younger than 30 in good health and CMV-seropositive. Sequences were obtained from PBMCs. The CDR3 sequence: CASSLGLAGGAGANVLTF. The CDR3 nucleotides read TGTGCCAGCAGCTTAGGCCTAGCGGGAGGGGCTGGGGCCAACGTCCTGACTTTC.